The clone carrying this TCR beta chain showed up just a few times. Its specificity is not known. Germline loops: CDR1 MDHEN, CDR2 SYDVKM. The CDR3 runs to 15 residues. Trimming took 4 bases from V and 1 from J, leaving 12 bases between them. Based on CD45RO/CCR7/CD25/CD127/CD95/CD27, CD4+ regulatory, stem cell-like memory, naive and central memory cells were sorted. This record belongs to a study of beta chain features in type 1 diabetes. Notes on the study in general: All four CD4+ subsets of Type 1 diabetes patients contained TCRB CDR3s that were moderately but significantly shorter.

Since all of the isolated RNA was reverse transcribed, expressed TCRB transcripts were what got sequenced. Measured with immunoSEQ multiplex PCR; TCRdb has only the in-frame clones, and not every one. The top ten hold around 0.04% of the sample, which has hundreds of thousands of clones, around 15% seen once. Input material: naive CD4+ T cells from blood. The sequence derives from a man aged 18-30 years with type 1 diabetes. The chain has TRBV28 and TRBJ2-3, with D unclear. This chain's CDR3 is CASSSGESRTDTQYF. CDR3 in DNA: TGTGCCAGCAGTTCCGGTGAATCCCGCACAGATACGCAGTATTTT. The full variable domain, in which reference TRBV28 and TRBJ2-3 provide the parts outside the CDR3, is DVKVTQSSRYLVKRTGEKVFLECVQDMDHENMFWYRQDPGLGLRLIYFSYDVKMKEKGDIPEGYSVSREKKERFSLILESASTNQTSMYLCASSSGESRTDTQYFGPGTRLTVL.